This TCR beta chain was identified in a study of spatial heterogeneity in lung cancer. The table lists this clonotype with many counts. This sample's time point: sample taken at primary tumor resection. TCRdb processed the 5' RACE reads anew with MiXCR; each CDR3 protein has one entry. In the table there are fewer than 45,000 distinct CDR3 sequences, 6.8% of which are singletons. The TCR was taken from a female donor with early-stage non-small cell lung cancer. The sequencing here drew on PBMCs, taken at surgery.

CDR3 nucleotides: TGTGCCAGCTCGTCCTCCCAGGGGAGCACAGATACGCAGTATTTT. It yields the protein CASSSSQGSTDTQYF. This chain connects TRBV18 to TRBJ2-3, with D possibly being TRBD1 (6 bases). The CDR3 is 15 amino acids. The V gene's germline CDR1 is KGHSH and CDR2 LQKENI. The V end was cut by 6 bases, the J end by 0 bases, with 13 bases between.